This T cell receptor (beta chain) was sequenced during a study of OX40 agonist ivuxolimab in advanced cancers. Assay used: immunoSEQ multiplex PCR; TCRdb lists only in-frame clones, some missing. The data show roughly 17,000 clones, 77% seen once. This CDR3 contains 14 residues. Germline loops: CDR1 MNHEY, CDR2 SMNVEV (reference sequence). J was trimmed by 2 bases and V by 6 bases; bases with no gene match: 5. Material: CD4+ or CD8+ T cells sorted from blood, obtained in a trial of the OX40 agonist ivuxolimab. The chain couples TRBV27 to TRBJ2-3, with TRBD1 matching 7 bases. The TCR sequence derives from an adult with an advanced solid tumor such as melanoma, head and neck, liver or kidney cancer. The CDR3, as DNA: TGTGCCAGCAGCCTCGACAGGGTCACAGATACGCAGTATTTT. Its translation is CASSLDRVTDTQYF.